This T cell receptor (beta chain) was identified during a study of blood T cell repertoires in COVID-19. As for the study in general: Both acute and convalescent COVID-19 samples were obtained from the United States, Italy and Spain.

The assay was immunoSEQ multiplex PCR, and TCRdb's table has in-frame clones only and misses some. The table shows 150,000 or so clones, with roughly 87% occurring only once. V was clipped by 2 bases and J by 5 bases, with 9 bases between them. The length of the CDR3 is 13 residues. The chain is built from TRBV12-3 or TRBV12-4 and TRBJ1-1; D is unclear. The sample consisted of PBMCs or T cells enriched from blood (not recorded which). The sequence came from a human donor with acute COVID-19. The donor label of this sample is uncertain. The CDR3 DNA reads TGTGCCAGCAGTTTACCGGGGAGGACTGAAGCTTTCTTT. Its protein product is CASSLPGRTEAFF.